The T cell receptor beta chain described here comes from a study of radiotherapy plus CTLA-4 blockade in lung cancer. Study-level findings and limits: There was expansion of tumor-derived TCR clones in blood after radiotherapy plus ipilimumab.

Germline values: CDR1 SGHVS, CDR2 FQNEAQ. The CDR3 runs to 16 residues. V was clipped by 4 bases and J by 2 bases; unmatched bases: 7. Clones were sequenced by immunoSEQ multiplex PCR, and TCRdb holds only the in-frame ones, with some missing. The sample holds some 73,000 clones; over 70% are singletons and the top ten take 22%. On this clone itself: Its cognate antigen is unknown.

Sequenced material: peripheral blood, taken from a patient treated with radiotherapy plus ipilimumab. The sequence came from a human donor with non-small cell lung cancer whose response to radiotherapy plus ipilimumab could not be evaluated. Some clones in this sample may be carry-over from other donors' samples. The rearrangement links TRBV7-8 to TRBJ2-5, with 10 bases that match TRBD2. CDR3 nucleotides: TGTGCCAGCAGCTACCAGCTAGCGGGGGTTCAAGAGACCCAGTACTTC. Protein sequence: CASSYQLAGVQETQYF.